The 21 T cell receptor beta chains given below trace back to one sample, sequenced in a study of regulatory T cells in long-lasting Graves disease. Building the TCR beta libraries relied on iRepertoire HTBI primers, and CDR3 regions underwent Arm-PCR. TCRdb reprocessed the multiplex PCR reads with MiXCR, giving one entry per CDR3 protein. The sample has over 650,000 distinct CDR3 sequences; 25% to 35% are singletons. Time point reported: persistent/refractory GD, antithyroid drugs over 5 years with positive TRAb. After RNA was extracted from PBMCs, the TCR library was made from it. The sample was peripheral blood mononuclear cells (PBMCs), taken when the disease was refractory, from a patient treated with antithyroid drugs. These TCRs come from a female donor with Graves disease.

The rearrangement joins TRBV7-9 to TRBJ1-1; 12 bases are a match to TRBD1. The V segment lost 2 bases and the J segment 3 bases; nucleotides outside the gene matches: 13. Per the germline V gene, CDR1 is SEHNR and CDR2 is FQNEAQ (reference sequence). CDR3 length equals 19 residues. DNA of the CDR3: TGTGCCAGCAGCTTAAATTTTCCGGGACAGGGGGCATGGTACACTGAAGCTTTCTTT. This sequence encodes CASSLNFPGQGAWYTEAFF.

This clonotype was observed a handful of times. The chain links TRBV3-1 to TRBJ2-6; D is unresolved. The CDR3 is made up of 14 amino acids. The V gene's germline CDR1 is LGHDT and CDR2 YNNKEL (reference sequence). The V end was cut by 4 bases, the J end by 0 bases, with 4 bases between. The CDR3 loop reads CASSRASGANVLTF. The CDR3 DNA sequence: TGTGCCAGCAGCCGTGCCTCTGGGGCCAACGTCCTGACTTTC.

CDR3 nucleotide sequence: TGTGCCAGCAGCTTAAAAGGAAGGGGCGGGAATAACTATGGCTACACCTTC. Its protein is CASSLKGRGGNNYGYTF. The chain employs TRBV7-9 and TRBJ1-2; perhaps TRBD1 as D (5 bases). The CDR3 is 17 residues long. Between the trimmed V and J ends, which lost 2 bases and 1 base, there was a span of 17 bases. Germline V CDR1 and CDR2: SEHNR, FQNEAQ (reference sequence).

Concerning this clonotype itself: A much bigger clone sits one base away, suggesting this may be a read error. The chain is built from TRBV7-2 and TRBJ1-2, with unresolved D. The germline V gene encodes CDR1 SGHTA and CDR2 FQGNSA. CDR3 length equals 15 residues. Trimming pared 8 bases from V and 5 bases from J, leaving 21 bases between. CDR3 sequence reads: CASGSAGDFHYGYTF. The CDR3 coding sequence is TGTGCCAGCGGCTCAGCCGGGGATTTTCATTATGGCTACACCTTC. The full variable domain, rest sourced from reference TRBV7-2 and TRBJ1-2, is GAGVSQSPSNKVTEKGKDVELRCDPISGHTALYWYRQSLGQGLEFLIYFQGNSAPDKSGLPSDRFSAERTGGSVSTLTIQRTQQEDSAVYLCASGSAGDFHYGYTFGSGTRLTVV.

The chain has TRBV29-1 and TRBJ1-2; the D gene is possibly TRBD1 (5 bases). Trimming left V 5 bases short and J 6 bases short, with 19 bases between. The CDR3 is 14 residues long. CDR1 is SQVTM, CDR2 ANQGSEA, per germline. CDR3 nucleotides: TGCAGCGTTCGAGGCGGGGACGACTTGAATGGCTACACCTTC. Translating gives CSVRGGDDLNGYTF.

This chain joins TRBV29-1 and TRBJ2-5; D gene unclear. V lost 6 bases and J 1 base, leaving 3 bases between the germline ends. The CDR3 consists of 10 residues. Germline V gene data show CDR1 as SQVTM and CDR2 as ANQGSEA. CDR3 sequence: CSVSQETQYF. The CDR3 DNA is TGCAGCGTGTCCCAAGAGACCCAGTACTTC.

This clonotype was seen only a few times. The chain joins TRBV30 to TRBJ2-7, with a weak D call TRBD1 (6 bases). CDR3 length: 12 residues. V lost 4 bases, J lost 1 base, and 8 bases lay in between. The V gene's germline CDR1 is GTSNPN and CDR2 SVGIG (reference sequence). The CDR3 reads CAWKGGSYEQYF. The DNA for the CDR3 is TGTGCCTGGAAAGGGGGATCCTACGAGCAGTACTTC.

The chain has TRBV10-3 and TRBJ1-1, with D possibly being TRBD1 (6 bases). The CDR3 runs to 13 residues. Germline V lookup: CDR1 ENHRY, CDR2 SYGVKD. Trimming cost V 6 bases and J 0 bases, with 8 bases left between them. CDR3 coding DNA: TGTGCCATCAGACGACAGGTGAACACTGAAGCTTTCTTT. This encodes CAIRRQVNTEAFF.

J is TRBJ1-3 and V is TRBV6-1, with a tentative D call TRBD1 (5 bases). CDR1 and CDR2 (germline): MNHNS, SASEGT. This CDR3 spans 12 amino acids. V dropped 4 bases and J dropped 7 bases, with 8 bases sitting between them. The CDR3 DNA reads TGTGCCAGCAGTGCAGGGACCAACACCATATATTTT. This codes for CASSAGTNTIYF.

The V gene is TRBV20-1, the J gene TRBJ1-1; no reliable D call. V lost 8 bases, J lost 11 bases, and 15 bases lay in between. The germline CDR1 and CDR2 sequences are DFQATT and SNEGSKA (reference sequence). The CDR3 consists of 10 residues. CDR3 sequence: CSIFVSRAFF. CDR3 in DNA: TGCAGTATTTTCGTTAGTCGGGCTTTCTTT.

The sample holds a few counts of this clonotype. The chain links TRBV20-1 to TRBJ1-4, with D hard to call. Germline loops: CDR1 DFQATT, CDR2 SNEGSKA (reference sequence). Trimming pared 2 bases from V and 6 bases from J, leaving 13 bases between. The CDR3 consists of 14 residues. The CDR3 DNA sequence: TGCAGTGCTAGACCTTTTCGGACGGATGAAAAACTGTTTTTT. Translating gives CSARPFRTDEKLFF.

The V gene is TRBV5-1, the J gene TRBJ1-3; D is uncertain. The ends were cut back, 4 bases at V and 1 base at J, with 9 bases in the middle. This CDR3 is built from 14 residues. In germline, CDR1 is SGHRS, CDR2 YFSETQ. CDR3 residues: CASSPGMSGNTIYF. The CDR3 nucleotides are TGCGCCAGCAGCCCCGGAATGTCTGGAAACACCATATATTTT.

This clonotype came up a few times. The V and J genes are TRBV19 and TRBJ1-2; D possibly corresponds to TRBD1 (6 bases). V was trimmed by 10 bases and J by 4 bases, leaving 22 bases between them. Germline V gene data show CDR1 as LNHDA and CDR2 as SQIVND (reference sequence). The CDR3 is 15 residues long. The CDR3 sequence is CATTLGWTATYGYTF. The DNA for the CDR3 is TGTGCCACAACCTTGGGATGGACAGCGACCTATGGCTACACCTTC.

This clonotype was seen more than once but under ten times. The V and J genes are TRBV9 and TRBJ1-5, with 10 positions matching TRBD1. This CDR3 has 15 residues. Germline V CDR1 and CDR2: SGDLS, YYNGEE. Trimming cost V 3 bases and J 5 bases; bases outside gene matches: 5. CDR3 amino acids: CASSASGTGDQPQHF. The CDR3 DNA sequence: TGTGCCAGCAGCGCCTCCGGGACAGGGGATCAGCCCCAGCATTTT.

The chain has TRBV20-1 and TRBJ2-7; TRBD2 matches at 7 bases. The CDR3 is 12 amino acids. V trimming: 5 bases; J trimming: 5 bases; junction bases outside the gene matches: 6. Per the germline V gene, CDR1 is DFQATT and CDR2 is SNEGSKA (reference sequence). The CDR3 DNA is TGCAGTGCTTTACGGGGGGTGGACGAGCAGTACTTC. Its protein is CSALRGVDEQYF.

In its sample, this clonotype was seen a few times. The J gene is TRBJ2-1, the V gene TRBV7-3, with 8 bases matching TRBD2. Germline CDR1 is SGHTA and CDR2 is FQGTGA. With V trimmed by 5 bases and J by 3 bases, 9 bases remained unmatched. The CDR3 is 16 residues long. Here the CDR3 reads CASSPGGGGVYNEQFF. CDR3 nucleotides: TGTGCCAGCAGCCCCGGGGGGGGCGGGGTCTACAATGAGCAGTTCTTC.

This clonotype appeared once. The V and J genes are TRBV11-3 and TRBJ2-2, with 10 bases lining up with TRBD2. The CDR3 is 17 residues long. Losses at the gene ends were 4 bases for V and 0 bases for J; bases not matched to a gene: 5. Germline V gives CDR1 SGHNT, CDR2 YENEEA. The CDR3 coding sequence is TGTGCCAGCAGCTCCGCAACTAGCGGGGCGAACACCGGGGAGCTGTTTTTT. Translation gives CASSSATSGANTGELFF.

The rearrangement links TRBV12-3 or TRBV12-4 to TRBJ2-1; D not certain. CDR3 length equals 12 residues. V was pared by 3 bases and J by 4 bases, with 4 bases between. CDR3 residues: CASSFRYNEQFF. CDR3 DNA sequence: TGTGCCAGCAGTTTCCGGTACAATGAGCAGTTCTTC.

This clonotype was counted at least ten times. The V and J genes are TRBV12-3 or TRBV12-4 and TRBJ1-2, with D tentatively TRBD1 (6 bases). The V gene lost 7 bases and the J gene lost 7 bases, with 16 bases spanning the gap. This CDR3 region has 13 residues. The CDR3 DNA sequence: TGTGCCAGCAACGTTCGGGGGGGCAGTGGCTACACCTTC. It is translated as CASNVRGGSGYTF.

This clonotype has just a few counts. This chain uses TRBV20-1 with TRBJ1-6, with unresolved D. The germline gives CDR1 DFQATT, CDR2 SNEGSKA (reference sequence). V shed 7 bases and J shed 6 bases, with 10 bases lying between them. The CDR3 covers 12 residues. CDR3 in amino acids: CSVDRLNSPLHF. The DNA of the CDR3 is TGCAGTGTAGATCGGCTTAATTCACCCCTCCACTTT.

This clonotype was seen only a few times. V gene TRBV6-1 combines with J gene TRBJ1-1; 8 positions match TRBD1. The CDR3 spans 12 residues. Germline V gives CDR1 MNHNS, CDR2 SASEGT. The junction had 4 bases not matched to a gene; V was cut back by 9 bases and J by 4 bases. The CDR3 region is CASQDRGTEAFF. As DNA, the CDR3 is TGTGCCAGTCAAGACAGGGGCACTGAAGCTTTCTTT.